This T cell receptor (beta chain) comes out of a study of blood T cell repertoires in COVID-19. Across the study: The United States, Italy and Spain were the sources of the acute and convalescent COVID-19 samples. Sample material is recorded as cDNA or gDNA derived from T cells, B-cell-depleted T cells, or PBMCs.

The CDR3 length is 14 residues. With V trimmed by 2 bases and J by 3 bases, 1 base remained unmatched. Germline CDR1 reads SGDLS; CDR2 reads YYNGEE. Seattle participants joined during active infection and were tracked over time. Note on this clone: Additional DNA sequences in this sample encode the identical CDR3.

Original methodology: Amplification with reference gene primers provided the estimates of nucleated cell counts. The assay was immunoSEQ multiplex PCR, and TCRdb's table has in-frame clones only and misses some. The DNA was the basis for D and trimming; V, J and clone size are from that table. Among approximately 150,000 clones listed, around 84% were seen once. The sequence derives from a woman older than 75 with COVID-19, enrolled during active disease. Sequences were obtained from peripheral blood. The rearrangement links TRBV9 to TRBJ2-5; 10 bases match TRBD2. The CDR3 spells CASSVGLAEETQYF. CDR3 bases: TGTGCCAGCAGCGTCGGACTAGCGGAAGAGACCCAGTACTTC. Using reference TRBV9 and TRBJ2-5 for the parts outside the CDR3, the full variable domain is DSGVTQTPKHLITATGQRVTLRCSPRSGDLSVYWYQQSLDQGLQFLIQYYNGEERAKGNILERFSAQQFPDLHSELNLSSLELGDSALYFCASSVGLAEETQYFGPGTRLLVL.